The entry that follows covers one TCR beta chain sequence. As yet, its antigen is unknown. The CDR3 consists of 13 residues. CDR1 is MNHEY and CDR2 is SMNVEV in the germline V gene (reference sequence). The J segment lost 8 bases and the V segment lost 3 bases, leaving 6 bases of the junction unmatched. The sample belongs to a study of graft-versus-host responses after intestinal transplantation. Study summary: Isolated intestinal, liver-intestinal, or multivisceral transplants had been given to the recipients.

Overall study findings and caveats: Some GvH clones appeared in ileal mucosa or blood before recipient bone marrow. Allografts of patients with graft-donor T cell macrochimerism showed high graft-versus-host to host-versus-graft clone ratios.

Only in-frame clones appear in the TCRdb table, and some are missing; sequencing was by immunoSEQ multiplex PCR. Here the sample spans about 27,000 clones, about four fifths being singletons. The rearrangement links TRBV27 to TRBJ1-2, with TRBD1 matching 7 bases. The source was unstimulated CD8+ T cells sorted from spleen or lymph node cells, collected before transplant. This clonotype was obtained from a human donor who was the organ donor for an intestinal transplant. For the CDR3, the DNA is TGTGCCAGCAGTTTTGGGGGACAGAGGGGCTACACCTTC. Residues: CASSFGGQRGYTF.